Below, 17 T cell receptor beta chains from the same sample are listed, as sequenced in a study of identical twins. MiXCR was run by TCRdb on the 5' RACE reads, yielding one entry per CDR3 protein. The sample lists fewer than 250,000 distinct CDR3 sequences, 9.4% occurring once. Sequencing was carried out using memory (CD45RO+) T cells sorted from blood. The receptors were gathered from a woman aged 18-29 years in good health.

The J gene is TRBJ1-1, the V gene TRBV15; TRBD1 might be the D (6 bases). This CDR3 has 14 amino acids. Germline CDR1 and CDR2: LNHNV and YYDKDF (reference sequence). The germline V and J ends were trimmed by 1 base and 3 bases, with 9 bases remaining between them. CDR3 sequence reads: CATSRVRGHTEAFF. In nucleotides, the CDR3 is TGTGCCACCAGCAGAGTTCGGGGGCACACTGAAGCTTTCTTT.

The chain carries TRBV7-9 and TRBJ2-5; 11 bases are a match to TRBD2. The germline V gene has CDR1 SEHNR and CDR2 FQNEAQ (reference sequence). Unmatched junction bases numbered 20, after V lost 5 bases and J lost 0 bases. The CDR3 covers 21 residues. In nucleotides, the CDR3 is TGTGCCAGCAGCCGCCGCACGAACCAACCGGGACTAGCGGCGTACCAAGAGACCCAGTACTTC. Translated: CASSRRTNQPGLAAYQETQYF.

V and J are TRBV5-5 and TRBJ1-5; possibly TRBD1 for D (5 bases). The CDR3 length is 15 residues. V lost 4 bases to trimming and J lost 0 bases, with 11 bases between them. The germline V gene has CDR1 SGHKS and CDR2 YYEKEE (reference sequence). The CDR3 loop is CASSPRGYSNQPQHF. Here the CDR3 DNA reads TGTGCCAGCAGCCCTCGGGGGTATAGCAATCAGCCCCAGCATTTT. Variable domain in full (rest from reference TRBV5-5 and TRBJ1-5): DAGVTQSPTHLIKTRGQQVTLRCSPISGHKSVSWYQQVLGQGPQFIFQYYEKEERGRGNFPDRFSARQFPNYSSELNVNALLLGDSALYLCASSPRGYSNQPQHFGDGTRLSIL.

The J gene is TRBJ2-7, the V gene TRBV12-3 or TRBV12-4; tentatively, D is TRBD1 or TRBD2 (5 bases each). The CDR3 has 15 amino acids. The V end was cut by 3 bases, the J end by 2 bases, with 14 bases between. CDR3 DNA: TGTGCCAGCAGTTTCCCGGGACGCCCGACCTACGAGCAGTACTTC. Protein: CASSFPGRPTYEQYF.

J is TRBJ1-6 and V is TRBV12-3 or TRBV12-4; 8 positions agree with TRBD1. V trimming: 4 bases; J trimming: 9 bases; junction bases outside the gene matches: 5. This CDR3 is 14 amino acids long. Here the CDR3 DNA reads TGTGCCAGCAGTTGGCAGGGGGCTAGTTCACCCCTCCACTTT. As protein: CASSWQGASSPLHF.

This clonotype was counted a few times. The rearrangement links TRBV6-1 to TRBJ1-2; TRBD1 matches 10 bases. This CDR3 contains 14 residues. Germline V gene lookup returns CDR1 MNHNS and CDR2 SASEGT. V lost 4 bases and J lost 6; bases outside the gene matches: 5. The CDR3 bases are TGTGCCAGCAGTGGACAGGGGGCTGGGGATGGCTACACCTTC. As protein: CASSGQGAGDGYTF.

This clonotype appeared a few times. This chain uses TRBV6-1 with TRBJ2-7; D not certain. The germline V and J ends were trimmed by 7 bases and 2 bases, with 18 bases remaining between them. This CDR3 is 15 amino acids long. Germline CDR1 is MNHNS and CDR2 is SASEGT. In nucleotides, the CDR3 is TGTGCCAGCAAAAGAAAATCCCCAGGACCCTACGAGCAGTACTTC. Protein: CASKRKSPGPYEQYF.

With regard to this clonotype: This may stem from a read error, because a much larger clone lies one nucleotide away. V gene TRBV6-6 combines with J gene TRBJ1-5; 8 bases line up with TRBD1. CDR1 and CDR2 (germline): MNHNY, SVGAGI (reference sequence). There are 13 residues in the CDR3. The CDR3 reads CASRRQGNQLQHF. The CDR3 nucleotides read TGTGCCAGCAGGCGACAGGGGAATCAGCTCCAGCATTTT.

This clonotype appeared many times. For the CDR3, the DNA is TGCAGTGCTAGCGGGAGTGTAATTACAGATACGCAGTATTTT. The encoded protein is CSASGSVITDTQYF. This sequence joins TRBV20-1 and TRBJ2-3; D may be TRBD2 (6 bases). This CDR3 is built from 14 residues. Deletions cut 3 bases from V and 3 bases from J, with 13 bases between. The germline V gene encodes CDR1 DFQATT and CDR2 SNEGSKA (reference sequence).

This clonotype was seen repeatedly, ten times or more. This chain links TRBV12-3 or TRBV12-4 with TRBJ1-1; D uncertain. This CDR3 comprises 14 residues. The V end was cut by 7 bases, the J end by 4 bases, with 16 bases between. Written as DNA, the CDR3 is TGTGCCAGCACTCACCTCGGGTGGGGCACTGAAGCTTTCTTT. Translated: CASTHLGWGTEAFF.

This clonotype appeared a few times. The chain has TRBV5-6 and TRBJ1-2; the D is unclear. The V end was cut by 3 bases, the J end by 0 bases, with 9 bases between. Looked up from germline, CDR1 is SGHDT and CDR2 is YYEEEE. The CDR3 is 14 residues long. In nucleotides, the CDR3 is TGTGCCAGCAGCTGGACCGGTCCTAACTATGGCTACACCTTC. This gives the protein CASSWTGPNYGYTF.

This clonotype was counted ten times or more. V is TRBV7-2 and J is TRBJ2-3, with D possibly being TRBD2 (6 bases). Germline CDR1 SGHTA, CDR2 FQGNSA. V was shortened by 3 bases and J by 0 bases, with 13 bases between the two germline ends. The CDR3 spans 16 residues. CDR3 protein: CASSLFGGTSTDTQYF. CDR3 nucleotide sequence: TGTGCCAGCAGCTTGTTTGGCGGGACGAGCACAGATACGCAGTATTTT.

The CDR3: CASSFTASGGEQYF. The CDR3 nucleotides read TGTGCCAGCAGTTTTACGGCCTCGGGGGGCGAGCAGTACTTC. This rearrangement joins TRBV27 to TRBJ2-7; 7 bases agree with TRBD2. This CDR3 comprises 14 residues. V trimming: 3 bases; J trimming: 6 bases; junction bases outside the gene matches: 8. Germline values: CDR1 MNHEY, CDR2 SMNVEV (reference sequence).

CDR3 loop: CASSQPRTDLSGNTIYF. As DNA, the CDR3 is TGTGCCAGCAGTCAACCACGGACAGATCTCTCTGGAAACACCATATATTTT. J is TRBJ1-3 and V is TRBV2; a possible D gene is TRBD1 (6 bases). CDR3 length equals 17 residues. Germline CDR1 SNHLY, CDR2 FYNNEI. The V gene lost 5 bases and the J gene lost 0 bases, with 17 bases spanning the gap.

This clonotype occurred a few times. This rearrangement joins TRBV2 to TRBJ2-7, with a possible D match to TRBD1 (5 bases). Germline V gives CDR1 SNHLY, CDR2 FYNNEI. This CDR3 region has 11 residues. V gave up 9 bases and J gave up 3 bases, with 9 bases separating them. CDR3 coding DNA: TGTGCCAGTACCAGGGACTACGAGCAGTACTTC. Translated: CASTRDYEQYF.

This chain uses TRBV6-5 with TRBJ2-7, with TRBD2 identical over 9 bases. Germline trimming cut 0 bases from V and 3 bases from J; bases unmatched to any gene: 6. The CDR3 runs to 16 residues. CDR1 and CDR2 from the germline V gene are MNHEY and SVGAGI. CDR3 coding DNA: TGTGCCAGCAGTTACTCGGGTAGCGGGGGCGTCTACGAGCAGTACTTC. Amino acid sequence: CASSYSGSGGVYEQYF.

The table lists this clonotype with many counts. The V gene is TRBV7-2, the J gene TRBJ2-7; D ambiguous. V was pared by 6 bases and J by 0 bases, with 18 bases between. This CDR3 is built from 16 residues. Germline loops: CDR1 SGHTA, CDR2 FQGNSA. The CDR3 protein is CASSKPVLKISYEQYF. The CDR3 region has the DNA TGTGCCAGCAGTAAGCCGGTACTAAAAATCTCCTACGAGCAGTACTTC.